This T cell receptor beta chain was profiled in a study of T cell repertoires in cytomegalovirus infection. Study as a whole: The authors used CMV epitopes that were HLA-C-restricted (recently identified) and HLA-B-restricted (well studied). Matching HLA type and CMV infection were both indicated by public TCR beta signatures.

Regarding the study as a whole: Individuals carrying CMV plus the relevant HLA were identified by cumulative frequency of public TCR beta families. Clonotypes of TCR beta that were HLA-C-restricted and CMV-specific dominated the ex vivo response.

One entry per CDR3 protein, called by TCRdb with MiXCR from the reads. The sample shows fewer than 900,000 distinct CDR3 sequences, roughly 29% of them seen only once. Germline V gene sequence: CDR1 SGHVS, CDR2 FQNEAQ. V lost 2 bases, J lost 3 bases, and 13 bases lay in between. The CDR3 runs to 15 residues. This clonotype was counted ten times or more. The antigen is undetermined. The clonotype comes from a human donor in good health (CMV status not recorded). Some clones in this sample may be carry-over from other donors' samples. The material sequenced was cultured CD8+ T cells from PBMCs, taken from culture after CMV antigen stimulation. The genes are TRBV7-8 and TRBJ2-5; D is possibly TRBD2 (5 bases). Here the CDR3 DNA reads TGTGCCAGCAGCTTACAAGCGGACCGAGAAGAGACCCAGTACTTC. It codes for CASSLQADREETQYF.